The 15 T cell receptor beta chains given below trace back to one sample, sequenced in a study of T cell responses to AZD1222 COVID-19 vaccine. Profiled with immunoSEQ multiplex PCR; TCRdb holds only in-frame clones, not every one. The sample holds 100,000 or so clones, about 86% seen once. The source was peripheral blood, collected on day 0 of AZD1222 vaccination. These receptors originate from an adult in good health.

This chain joins TRBV18 and TRBJ1-5, with D possibly matching TRBD1 (5 bases). The CDR3 totals 15 residues. Looked up from germline, CDR1 is KGHSH and CDR2 is LQKENI. V was pared by 0 bases and J by 5 bases, with 11 bases between. Written as DNA, the CDR3 is TGTGCCAGCTCACCACCGGGGCAGGGTCATCAGCCCCAGCATTTT. Translated: CASSPPGQGHQPQHF.

The chain combines TRBV6-1 with TRBJ1-5, with D unclear. The CDR3 has 13 residues. Germline assignment: CDR1 MNHNS and CDR2 SASEGT. The germline V and J ends were trimmed by 0 bases and 11 bases, with 11 bases remaining between them. CDR3 protein: CASSEAGSGAQHF. The CDR3, as DNA: TGTGCCAGCAGTGAAGCAGGCAGCGGAGCCCAGCATTTT.

This clone came up a few times. This sequence joins TRBV29-1 and TRBJ2-7; a possible D gene is TRBD1 (6 bases). This CDR3 region has 14 residues. V was pared by 1 base and J by 0 bases, with 10 bases between. Germline CDR1 SQVTM, CDR2 ANQGSEA. CDR3 in amino acids: CSVEGQAGSYEQYF. CDR3 DNA: TGCAGCGTTGAAGGACAGGCCGGCTCCTACGAGCAGTACTTC.

The rearrangement uses TRBV27 and TRBJ1-2; tentative D call: TRBD1 (6 bases). Germline V gene data show CDR1 as MNHEY and CDR2 as SMNVEV (reference sequence). The CDR3 loop spans 13 amino acids. V lost 3 bases and J lost 8, with 13 bases in between. The DNA for the CDR3 is TGTGCCAGCAGTTTGAAGGGGGATCAGGGCTACACCTTC. This sequence encodes CASSLKGDQGYTF.

This chain connects TRBV28 to TRBJ2-1; D is perhaps TRBD2 (6 bases). Trimming removed 3 bases at V and 4 bases at J, with 13 bases between. Germline V gives CDR1 MDHEN, CDR2 SYDVKM. The CDR3 runs to 15 residues. In DNA, the CDR3 is TGTGCCAGCAGTTTCGTAGAGCGGGCGTACAATGAGCAGTTCTTC. Translated: CASSFVERAYNEQFF.

This chain joins TRBV7-2 and TRBJ2-2, with unresolved D. This CDR3 has 15 residues. Germline CDR1 is SGHTA and CDR2 is FQGNSA. Trimming took 2 bases from V and 4 from J, leaving 11 bases between them. CDR3 region: CASSLPQVLTGELFF. In DNA form, the CDR3 reads TGTGCCAGCAGCTTACCGCAGGTTCTCACCGGGGAGCTGTTTTTT.

The rearrangement uses TRBV5-1 and TRBJ2-7, with TRBD1 identical over 9 bases. Germline-derived CDR1 and CDR2 are SGHRS and YFSETQ. CDR3 length equals 14 residues. Germline trimming cut 4 bases from V and 4 bases from J; bases unmatched to any gene: 6. CDR3 DNA: TGCGCCAGCAGCGAGGACAGGGGAAGATACGAGCAGTACTTC. This encodes CASSEDRGRYEQYF.

V and J are TRBV19 and TRBJ1-2, with 9 bases that match TRBD1. The CDR3 has 15 amino acids. The germline V gene has CDR1 LNHDA and CDR2 SQIVND (reference sequence). V lost 3 bases, J lost 4 bases, and 6 bases stayed unmatched. CDR3 nucleotides: TGTGCCAGTAGTATGAAGGGACAGGGTGGCTATGGCTACACCTTC. As protein: CASSMKGQGGYGYTF.

CDR3 DNA: TGTGCCAGCAGCTTGGGGTACAGGGACTACGAGCAGTACTTC. Residues: CASSLGYRDYEQYF. This rearrangement joins TRBV5-4 to TRBJ2-7; D is possibly TRBD1 (6 bases). CDR3 length: 14 residues. Trimming cost V 0 bases and J 3 bases, with 10 bases left between them. Germline CDR1 reads SGHNT; CDR2 reads YYREEE (reference sequence).

The J gene is TRBJ1-3, the V gene TRBV3-1 (or the pseudogene TRBV3-2); D is undetermined. The V end lost 1 base, the J end lost 0 bases, and 16 bases lay between the germline ends. Germline CDR1 is LGHDT and CDR2 is YNNKEL (reference sequence). There are 18 residues in the CDR3. The CDR3 sequence: CASSQAYRKRGSGNTIYF. CDR3 DNA sequence: TGTGCCAGCAGCCAAGCATACCGAAAGAGAGGCTCTGGAAACACCATATATTTT.

The chain uses TRBV20-1 and TRBJ2-5, with 7 bases identical to TRBD2. The CDR3 is 15 residues long. Germline lookup yields CDR1 DFQATT and CDR2 SNEGSKA (reference sequence). The V segment lost 3 bases and the J segment 4 bases; nucleotides outside the gene matches: 11. The CDR3 sequence is CSASRGSLNPETQYF. CDR3 nucleotides: TGCAGTGCTAGTCGCGGGAGTTTGAATCCAGAGACCCAGTACTTC.

The count of this clone is one. This chain connects TRBV5-1 to TRBJ2-1; 9 bases align to TRBD2. After removal of 2 bases from V and 4 bases from J, the junction contained 4 bases not matched to a gene. There are 15 residues in the CDR3. CDR1 and CDR2 from the germline V gene are SGHRS and YFSETQ. DNA of the CDR3: TGCGCCAGCAGCTTTAGAGCGGGAGGATACAATGAGCAGTTCTTC. Translation gives CASSFRAGGYNEQFF.

The chain employs TRBV7-2 and TRBJ2-3, with unresolved D. Trimming shortened V by 4 bases and J by 2 bases, and 13 bases separated the two germline ends. This CDR3 comprises 15 residues. Germline V lookup: CDR1 SGHTA, CDR2 FQGNSA. DNA for the CDR3: TGTGCCAGCAGCTCCGTCGGAAGTGTCACAGATACGCAGTATTTT. Translation gives CASSSVGSVTDTQYF.

The CDR3 DNA follows: TGCGCCAGCAGCTTGACGGGACAGGGGGCCTACGAGCAGTACTTC. Protein: CASSLTGQGAYEQYF. The chain links TRBV5-1 to TRBJ2-7, with 11 bases matching TRBD1. The CDR3 is 15 residues long. Germline V CDR1 and CDR2: SGHRS, YFSETQ. The V segment lost 1 base and the J segment 2 bases; nucleotides outside the gene matches: 2. Variable domain in full (rest from reference TRBV5-1 and TRBJ2-7): KAGVTQTPRYLIKTRGQQVTLSCSPISGHRSVSWYQQTPGQGLQFLFEYFSETQRNKGNFPGRFSGRQFSNSRSEMNVSTLELGDSALYLCASSLTGQGAYEQYFGPGTRLTVT.

The chain employs TRBV9 and TRBJ1-4; the match to TRBD1 covers 10 bases. This CDR3 has 16 amino acids. V trimming: 3 bases; J trimming: 11 bases; junction bases outside the gene matches: 13. Germline CDR1 is SGDLS and CDR2 is YYNGEE. CDR3 loop: CASSAGAGTGASKLFF. CDR3 nucleotides: TGTGCCAGCAGCGCCGGTGCCGGGACAGGGGCCTCTAAACTGTTTTTT.